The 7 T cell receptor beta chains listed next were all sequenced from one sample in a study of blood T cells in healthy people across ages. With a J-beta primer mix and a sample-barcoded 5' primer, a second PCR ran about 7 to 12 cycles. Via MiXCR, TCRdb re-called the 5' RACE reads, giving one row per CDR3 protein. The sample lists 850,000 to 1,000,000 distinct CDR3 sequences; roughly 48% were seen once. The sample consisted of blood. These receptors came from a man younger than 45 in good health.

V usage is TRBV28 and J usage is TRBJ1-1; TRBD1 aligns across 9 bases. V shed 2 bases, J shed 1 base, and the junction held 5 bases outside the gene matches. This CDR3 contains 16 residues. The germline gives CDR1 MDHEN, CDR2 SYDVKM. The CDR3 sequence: CASSLLPGQGNTEAFF. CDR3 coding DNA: TGTGCCAGCAGTTTACTTCCGGGACAGGGGAACACTGAAGCTTTCTTT.

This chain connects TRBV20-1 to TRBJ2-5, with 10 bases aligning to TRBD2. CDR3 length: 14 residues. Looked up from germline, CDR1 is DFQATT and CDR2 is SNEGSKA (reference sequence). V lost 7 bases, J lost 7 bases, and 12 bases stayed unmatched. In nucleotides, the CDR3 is TGCAGTGTCCCGAGCGGGGGGGGTTATCGGACCCAGTACTTC. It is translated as CSVPSGGGYRTQYF.

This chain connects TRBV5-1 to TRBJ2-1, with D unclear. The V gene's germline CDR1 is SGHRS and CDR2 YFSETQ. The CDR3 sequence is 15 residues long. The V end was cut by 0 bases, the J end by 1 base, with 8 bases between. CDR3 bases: TGCGCCAGCAGCTTGGACGGCCCTTCCTACAATGAGCAGTTCTTC. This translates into CASSLDGPSYNEQFF.

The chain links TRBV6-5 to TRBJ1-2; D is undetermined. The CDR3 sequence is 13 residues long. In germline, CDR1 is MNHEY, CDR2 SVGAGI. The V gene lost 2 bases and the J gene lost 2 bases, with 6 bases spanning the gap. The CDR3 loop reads CASSYPGNYGYTF. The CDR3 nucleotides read TGTGCCAGCAGTTACCCTGGGAACTATGGCTACACCTTC.

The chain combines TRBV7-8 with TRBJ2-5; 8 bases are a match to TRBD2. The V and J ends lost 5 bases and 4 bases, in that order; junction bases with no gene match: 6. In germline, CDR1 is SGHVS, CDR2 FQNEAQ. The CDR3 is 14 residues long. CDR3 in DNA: TGTGCCAGCAGCCCACAAAGCGGGGGAGAGACCCAGTACTTC. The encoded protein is CASSPQSGGETQYF.

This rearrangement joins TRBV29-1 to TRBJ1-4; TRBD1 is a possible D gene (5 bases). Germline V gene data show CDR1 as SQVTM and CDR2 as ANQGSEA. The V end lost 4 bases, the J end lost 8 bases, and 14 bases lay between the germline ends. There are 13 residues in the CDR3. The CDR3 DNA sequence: TGCAGCGTTGCTGGCAGGGCATCCGAAAAACTGTTTTTT. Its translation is CSVAGRASEKLFF. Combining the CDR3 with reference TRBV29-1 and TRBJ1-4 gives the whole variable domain SAVISQKPSRDICQRGTSLTIQCQVDSQVTMMFWYRQQPGQSLTLIATANQGSEATYESGFVIDKFPISRPNLTFSTLTVSNMSPEDSSIYLCSVAGRASEKLFFGSGTQLSVL.

The CDR3 region has the DNA TGTGCCAGCAGTACAGTCGGGCGGTACAATGAGCAGTTCTTC. Protein: CASSTVGRYNEQFF. The rearrangement joins TRBV6-2 or TRBV6-3 to TRBJ2-1; D unclear. CDR3 size: 14 residues. Germline V gene lookup returns CDR1 MNHEY and CDR2 SVGEGT. Trimming cost V 5 bases and J 4 bases, with 12 bases left between them.